This entry features one T cell receptor (beta chain) sequence. Its antigen is unknown. The data originate from a study of human T cells and chemical hapten exposure. This CDR3 is built from 14 residues. V lost 5 bases to trimming and J lost 7 bases, with 12 bases between them. The germline gives CDR1 SGHTA, CDR2 FQGNSA. As for time point: patch test 2, 6 weeks after DPC sensitization. Treatment denoted: therapeutic diphenylcyclopropenone sensitization with weekly scalp DPC. Study-level findings and limits: Controls formed significantly fewer large CDR3 similarity clusters than expanded TCRs did.

Using its own MiXCR run on the RACE reads, TCRdb lists one record per CDR3 protein. The sample lists about 140,000 distinct CDR3 sequences, 12% seen once, with 1.3% to 1.5% in the top ten. Specimen: whole blood, collected in connection with sensitization to the hapten diphenylcyclopropenone (DPC). The V call is TRBV7-2, the J call TRBJ1-6; D remains ambiguous. The receptor was derived from a woman in her fifties or sixties with alopecia areata. Some clones in this sample may be carry-over from other donors' samples. In DNA, the CDR3 is TGTGCCAGCAGCCTTTATGGGGTAAATTCACCCCTCCACTTT. Its translation is CASSLYGVNSPLHF.